The entry below describes one T cell receptor beta chain. The data were produced by immunoSEQ multiplex PCR, yet TCRdb's version contains in-frame clones alone and is incomplete. The data contain a few hundred thousand clones, 88% of them singletons. This specimen comes from a study of cytomegalovirus exposure and HLA in healthy donors. Study context: A later analysis reported the 120 or so validation repertoires used the same platform as the roughly 700 first-cohort repertoires.

The CDR3 totals 13 residues. Trimming pared 2 bases from V and 4 bases from J, leaving 8 bases between. Per the germline V gene, CDR1 is MNHNS and CDR2 is SASEGT. Source material: PBMCs. The chain is built from TRBV6-1 and TRBJ1-1; a possible D gene is TRBD1 (6 bases). The source is a woman aged 18 to 35 in good health and CMV-seronegative. CDR3 loop: CASSETGSTEAFF. DNA for the CDR3: TGTGCCAGCAGTGAAACAGGGTCCACTGAAGCTTTCTTT.